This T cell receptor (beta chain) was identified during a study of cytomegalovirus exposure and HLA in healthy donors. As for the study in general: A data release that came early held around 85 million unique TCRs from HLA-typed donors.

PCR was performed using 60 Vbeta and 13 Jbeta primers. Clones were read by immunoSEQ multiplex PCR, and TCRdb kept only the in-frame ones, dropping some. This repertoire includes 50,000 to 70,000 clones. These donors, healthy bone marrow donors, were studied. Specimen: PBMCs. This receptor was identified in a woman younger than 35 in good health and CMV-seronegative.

The CDR3, as DNA: TGTGCCAGCAGCGTCGCCGGTAACGAGCAGTACTTC. This translates into CASSVAGNEQYF. This sequence joins TRBV7-3 and TRBJ2-7; no clear D. CDR3 length equals 12 residues. Deletions cut 5 bases from V and 5 bases from J, with 10 bases between. Looked up from germline, CDR1 is SGHTA and CDR2 is FQGTGA.